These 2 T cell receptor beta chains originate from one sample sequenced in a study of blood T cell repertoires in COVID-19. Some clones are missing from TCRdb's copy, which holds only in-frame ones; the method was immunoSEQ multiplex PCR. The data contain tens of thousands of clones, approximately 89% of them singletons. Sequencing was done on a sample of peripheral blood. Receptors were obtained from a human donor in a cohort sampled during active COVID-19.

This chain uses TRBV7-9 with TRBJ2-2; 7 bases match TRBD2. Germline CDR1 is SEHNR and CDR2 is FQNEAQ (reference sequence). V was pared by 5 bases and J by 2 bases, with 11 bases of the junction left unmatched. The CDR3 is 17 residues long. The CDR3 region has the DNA TGTGCCAGCAGCGCAGGCGGCGGGAGTGGAAACACCGGGGAGCTGTTTTTT. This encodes CASSAGGGSGNTGELFF.

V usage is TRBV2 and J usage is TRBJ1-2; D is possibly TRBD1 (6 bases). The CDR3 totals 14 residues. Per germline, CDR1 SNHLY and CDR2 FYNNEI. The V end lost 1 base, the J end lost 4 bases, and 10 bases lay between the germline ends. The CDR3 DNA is TGTGCCAGCAGTGAAGGAACAGGGTTCTATGGCTACACCTTC. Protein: CASSEGTGFYGYTF.